This record concerns one T cell receptor beta chain sequence. What antigen it recognizes has not been identified. Base qualities were left out, and no much larger clone turns up one base away. Including cysteine and phenylalanine, the CDR3 has 14 amino acids. CDR3 DNA only is kept here, 42 bases in frame from base 1. Taken from the germline V gene, the CDR1 and CDR2 loops are ENHRY and SYGVKD. V is trimmed back by 10 bases and J by 1 base, and the junction contains 7 bases that no gene match accounts for. The donors were included in the validation cohort of 100 to 150 subjects, a group kept apart from the approximately 690-subject first cohort. Receptor libraries were prepared by the immunoSEQ multiplex PCR assay. Under the source paper's analysis protocol: To diagnose cytomegalovirus status from the catalog of TCR beta chain sequences, a statistical classification framework was built. In its TCRdb copy, this immuneACCESS table keeps in-frame sequences only and misses some clones. Where compared with another copy, unresolved V genes explain less than half of these, and the others have no known cause. The DNA was the basis for D and trimming; V, J and clone size are from that table. Counted in this sample were some 110,000 clones; around nine tenths of them appeared once. The top ten clones comprise about 4.5% of the sample.

This specimen belongs to a study of cytomegalovirus exposure and HLA in healthy donors (TCRdb year 2017). Background for the entire study: The 500 to 700 repertoires of the first cohort and the 95 to 150 validation repertoires were produced on the same platform, according to a later analysis. In addition to the first cohort of several hundred subjects, a separate validation cohort of 120 different subjects was used. The study combined high-throughput TCR immunosequencing, statistical association of individual TCRs with disease status, and machine learning to predict cytomegalovirus infection status. The study aimed to test whether cataloging public T cell receptors could reveal signatures of past pathogen exposure.

The study at large found these results: A few of the identified cytomegalovirus-associated TCR beta chains were confirmed in vitro to be specific for cytomegalovirus antigens. The study gave a list of about 150 TCR beta chains associated with cytomegalovirus. A later analysis lacked HLA typing for the validation cohort, so it scored co-occurrence in that cohort across all 110 or so repertoires. According to the authors, the approach could potentially be generalized to other disease states and immunological phenotypes. In a later analysis, TCRs clustered in the first cohort were found to also tend to co-occur in the 130 or so validation repertoires, with roughly 93% of cluster scores above 0. In both the original and validation cohorts, the classifier was reported to diagnose cytomegalovirus status with high specificity and sensitivity. Most TCR sequences were seen in very few donors, while some public TCRs were found in many individuals.

The TCR sequence derives from a young man in good health and CMV-seropositive. The chain links TRBV10-3 with TRBJ1-5, and 7 bases in between align with TRBD1. Sequencing was done on a sample of PBMCs. The bases read TGTGCCAGTCACGACAGGGCAAGCAATCAGCCCCAGCATTTT. It specifies CASHDRASNQPQHF.